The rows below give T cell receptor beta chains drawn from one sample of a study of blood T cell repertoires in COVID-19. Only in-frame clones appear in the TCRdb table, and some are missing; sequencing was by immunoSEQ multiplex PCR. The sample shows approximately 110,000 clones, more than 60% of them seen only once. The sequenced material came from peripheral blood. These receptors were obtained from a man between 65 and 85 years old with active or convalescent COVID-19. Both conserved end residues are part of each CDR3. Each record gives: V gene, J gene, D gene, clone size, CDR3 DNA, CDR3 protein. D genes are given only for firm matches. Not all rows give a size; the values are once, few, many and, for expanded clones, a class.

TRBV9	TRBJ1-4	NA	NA	TGTGCCAGCAGCGTAGAATCCGCGGGAGGAAAACTGTTTTTT	CASSVESAGGKLFF
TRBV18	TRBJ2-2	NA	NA	TGTGCCAGCTCACCACCGGAGGGCAGACTAACCGGGGAGCTGTTTTTT	CASSPPEGRLTGELFF
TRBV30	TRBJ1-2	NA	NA	TGTGCCTGGAGTGTACTGGAGGGGTTCTACACCTTC	CAWSVLEGFYTF
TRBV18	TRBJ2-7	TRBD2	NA	TGTGCCAGCTCACCACGCTCCCCGTCTAGCGGAGATGGCGAGCAGTACTTC	CASSPRSPSSGDGEQYF
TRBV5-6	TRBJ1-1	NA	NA	TGTGCCAGCAGCTTGGAAGGCAGGGCGAACACTGAAGCTTTCTTT	CASSLEGRANTEAFF
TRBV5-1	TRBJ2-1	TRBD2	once	TGCGCCAGCAGCGCACTTAGCGGGAGTTCGAATGAGCAGTTCTTC	CASSALSGSSNEQFF
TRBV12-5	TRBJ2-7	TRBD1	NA	TGTGCTAGTGGTCTCGGACAGGCGGGCGAGCAGTACTTC	CASGLGQAGEQYF
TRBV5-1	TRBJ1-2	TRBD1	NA	TGCGCCAGCAGCTCGGGACAGGGGTTCGCTAACTATGGCTACACCTTC	CASSSGQGFANYGYTF
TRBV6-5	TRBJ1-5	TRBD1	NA	TGTGCCAGCAGTTACGGACAGGGGTTCCAGCCCCAGCATTTT	CASSYGQGFQPQHF
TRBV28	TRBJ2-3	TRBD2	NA	TGTGCCAGCAGTGATTTCGGTCGGGGGGAGTTGGCAGATACGCAGTATTTT	CASSDFGRGELADTQYF
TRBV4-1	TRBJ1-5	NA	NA	TGCGCCAGCAGCCAAGATGGGCAGATCCATCAGCCCCAGCATTTT	CASSQDGQIHQPQHF
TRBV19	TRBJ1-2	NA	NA	TGTGCCAGTAGTATAGGGAGGAATGGCTACACCTTC	CASSIGRNGYTF
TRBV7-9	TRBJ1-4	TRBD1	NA	TGTGCCAGCAGCTTAGCTCAGGGGGCAGTCACTAATGAAAAACTGTTTTTT	CASSLAQGAVTNEKLFF
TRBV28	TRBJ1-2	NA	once	TGTGCCAGCAGGATCGGCCAGGGAGGCTACACCTTC	CASRIGQGGYTF
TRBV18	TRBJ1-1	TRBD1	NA	TGTGCCAGCTCACCATACGTCCCGAGACAGGGCGATTCGGCTTTCTTT	CASSPYVPRQGDSAFF
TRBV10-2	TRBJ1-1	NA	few	TGCGCCAGCAGAGGGGGCACTGAAGCTTTCTTT	CASRGGTEAFF
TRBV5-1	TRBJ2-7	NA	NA	TGCGCCAGCAGCTTGCCAGGGCAAAACTACGAGCAGTACTTC	CASSLPGQNYEQYF
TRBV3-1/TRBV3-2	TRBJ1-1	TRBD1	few	TGTGCCAGCAGTCGAACAGGGGGTCGGGCTGAAGCTTTCTTT	CASSRTGGRAEAFF
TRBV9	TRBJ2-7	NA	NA	TGTGCCAGCAGCGCCAGCACAGGGTTGGAGCAGTACTTC	CASSASTGLEQYF
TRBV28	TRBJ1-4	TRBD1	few	TGTGCCAGCAGTTTAGGGGGACAGGGGAGGGAAAAACTGTTTTTT	CASSLGGQGREKLFF
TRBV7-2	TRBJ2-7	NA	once	TGTGCCAGCATGGCCTGGGGCTCCCAAATCGGCGAGCAGTACTTC	CASMAWGSQIGEQYF
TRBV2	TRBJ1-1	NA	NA	TGTGCCAGCAGTGCATATCGGGGGAGTTTGGACACTGAAGCTTTCTTT	CASSAYRGSLDTEAFF
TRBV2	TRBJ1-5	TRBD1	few	TGTGCCAGCTCCGGGACAGGGGGCAATCAGCCCCAGCATTTT	CASSGTGGNQPQHF
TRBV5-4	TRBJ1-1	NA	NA	TGTGCCAGCAGCTTGGAAGGCAGGTTGAACACTGAAGCTTTCTTT	CASSLEGRLNTEAFF
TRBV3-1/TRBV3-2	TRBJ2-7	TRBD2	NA	TGTGCCAGCAGCCGAGCGGGAGGCGTCTACGAGCAGTACTTC	CASSRAGGVYEQYF
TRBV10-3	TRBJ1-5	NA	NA	TGTGCCATCAGTGAGGGATCACTAAGCAATCAGCCCCAGCATTTT	CAISEGSLSNQPQHF
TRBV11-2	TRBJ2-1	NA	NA	TGTGCCAGCAGCTTAAGCTTTGGGCCTTACAATGAGCAGTTCTTC	CASSLSFGPYNEQFF
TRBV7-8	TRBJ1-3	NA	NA	TGTGCCAGCAGCTCAATCCAGGGATCTGGAAACACCATATATTTT	CASSSIQGSGNTIYF